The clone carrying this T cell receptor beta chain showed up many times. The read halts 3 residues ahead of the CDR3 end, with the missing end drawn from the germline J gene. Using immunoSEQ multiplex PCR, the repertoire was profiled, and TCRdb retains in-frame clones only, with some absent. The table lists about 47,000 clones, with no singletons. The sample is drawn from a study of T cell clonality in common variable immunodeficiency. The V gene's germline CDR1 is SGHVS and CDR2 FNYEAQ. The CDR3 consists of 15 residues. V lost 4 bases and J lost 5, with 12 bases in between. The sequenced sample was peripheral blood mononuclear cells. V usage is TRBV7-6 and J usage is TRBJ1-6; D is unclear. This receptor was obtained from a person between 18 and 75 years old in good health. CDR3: CASSSKGWNNSPLHF. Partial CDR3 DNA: TGTGCCAGCAGCTCAAAGGGTTGGAATAATTCACCC. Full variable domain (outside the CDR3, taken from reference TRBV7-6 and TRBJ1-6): GAGVSQSPRYKVTKRGQDVALRCDPISGHVSLYWYRQALGQGPEFLTYFNYEAQQDKSGLPNDRFSAERPEGSISTLTIQRTEQRDSAMYRCASSSKGWNNSPLHFGNGTRLTVT.